This T cell receptor beta chain was captured in a study of immune cell composition in non-small cell lung cancer. The data were produced by immunoSEQ multiplex PCR, yet TCRdb's version contains in-frame clones alone and is incomplete. Of 8,000 or so clones in the sample, 78% were seen once. Study results and caveats: Squamous carcinomas (approximately 75%) more often had tumour-associated clones >0.5% than adenocarcinomas (roughly 35%). Tumour TCR-beta clonality showed no significant link to smoking pack-years.

Notes on this clone: What it binds is unknown.

The sample consisted of lung tumor tissue. The clonotype originates from a human donor with non-small cell lung cancer.

The CDR3 region is CASRPDRNYGYTF. CDR3 DNA: TGTGCCAGTAGACCTGACAGGAACTATGGCTACACCTTC. This chain links TRBV19 with TRBJ1-2, with D possibly matching TRBD1 (6 bases). CDR3 length: 13 residues. Trimming pared 6 bases from V and 2 bases from J, leaving 10 bases between. Germline V lookup: CDR1 LNHDA, CDR2 SQIVND (reference sequence).